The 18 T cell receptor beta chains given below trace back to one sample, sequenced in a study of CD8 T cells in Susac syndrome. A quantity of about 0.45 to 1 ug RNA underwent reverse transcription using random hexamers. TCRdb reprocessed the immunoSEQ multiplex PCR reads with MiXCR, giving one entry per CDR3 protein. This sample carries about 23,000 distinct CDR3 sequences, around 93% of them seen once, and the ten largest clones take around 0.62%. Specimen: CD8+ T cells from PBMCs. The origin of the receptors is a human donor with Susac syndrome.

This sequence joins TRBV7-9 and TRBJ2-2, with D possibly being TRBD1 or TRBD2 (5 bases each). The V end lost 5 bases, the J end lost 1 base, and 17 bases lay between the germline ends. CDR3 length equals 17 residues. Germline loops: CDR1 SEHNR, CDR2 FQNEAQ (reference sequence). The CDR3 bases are TGTGCCAGCAGCCGAACAGCCGGGACGGAGAACACCGGGGAGCTGTTTTTT. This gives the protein CASSRTAGTENTGELFF.

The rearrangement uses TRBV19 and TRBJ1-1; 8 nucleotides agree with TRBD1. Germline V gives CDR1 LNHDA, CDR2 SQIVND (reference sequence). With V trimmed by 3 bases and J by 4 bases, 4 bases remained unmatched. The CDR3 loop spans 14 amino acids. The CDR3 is CASSIGQGGTEAFF. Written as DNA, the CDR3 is TGTGCCAGTAGTATCGGACAGGGAGGCACTGAAGCTTTCTTT.

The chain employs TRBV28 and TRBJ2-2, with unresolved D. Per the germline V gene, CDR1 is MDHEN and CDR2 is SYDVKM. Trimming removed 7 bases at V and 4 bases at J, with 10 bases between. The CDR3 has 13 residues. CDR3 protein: CASTVAFTGELFF. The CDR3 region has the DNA TGTGCCAGCACGGTCGCGTTCACCGGGGAGCTGTTTTTT.

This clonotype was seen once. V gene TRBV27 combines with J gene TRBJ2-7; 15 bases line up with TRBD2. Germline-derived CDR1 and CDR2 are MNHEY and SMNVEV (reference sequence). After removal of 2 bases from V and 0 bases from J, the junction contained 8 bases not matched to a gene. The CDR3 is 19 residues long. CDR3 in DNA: TGTGCCAGCAGTTTACGGGGACTAGCGGGGGGACCAAGCTCCTACGAGCAGTACTTC. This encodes CASSLRGLAGGPSSYEQYF.

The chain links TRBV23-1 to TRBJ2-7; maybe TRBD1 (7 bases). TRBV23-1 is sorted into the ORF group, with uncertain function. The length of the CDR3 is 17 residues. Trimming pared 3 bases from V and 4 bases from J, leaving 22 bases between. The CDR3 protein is CASSHLNGGTAPYEQYF. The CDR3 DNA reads TGCGCCAGCAGTCACCTAAATGGGGGGACAGCTCCTTACGAGCAGTACTTC.

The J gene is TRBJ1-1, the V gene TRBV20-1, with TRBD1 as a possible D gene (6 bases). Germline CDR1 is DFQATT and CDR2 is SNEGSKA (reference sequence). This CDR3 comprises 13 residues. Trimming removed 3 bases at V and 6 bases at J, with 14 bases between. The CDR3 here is CSASGYRAAEAFF. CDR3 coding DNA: TGCAGTGCTAGTGGTTACAGGGCGGCTGAAGCTTTCTTT.

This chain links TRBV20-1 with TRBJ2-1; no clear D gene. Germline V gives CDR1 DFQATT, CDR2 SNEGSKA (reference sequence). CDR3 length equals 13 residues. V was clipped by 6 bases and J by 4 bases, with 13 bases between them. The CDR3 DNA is TGCAGTGCCCTTCGACCGTCTTACAATGAGCAGTTCTTC. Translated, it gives CSALRPSYNEQFF.

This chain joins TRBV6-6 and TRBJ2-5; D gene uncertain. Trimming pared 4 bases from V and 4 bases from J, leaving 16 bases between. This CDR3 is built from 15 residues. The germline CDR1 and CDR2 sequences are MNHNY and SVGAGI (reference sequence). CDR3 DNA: TGTGCCAGCAGTTCACAAGGTTGGCGCGGAGAGACCCAGTACTTC. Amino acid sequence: CASSSQGWRGETQYF.

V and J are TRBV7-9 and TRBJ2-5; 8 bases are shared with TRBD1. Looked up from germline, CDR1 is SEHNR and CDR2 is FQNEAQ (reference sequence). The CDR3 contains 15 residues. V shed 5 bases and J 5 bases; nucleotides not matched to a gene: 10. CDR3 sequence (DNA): TGTGCCAGCAGCCCGCGGGGTAGGACAGGGGAGACCCAGTACTTC. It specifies CASSPRGRTGETQYF.

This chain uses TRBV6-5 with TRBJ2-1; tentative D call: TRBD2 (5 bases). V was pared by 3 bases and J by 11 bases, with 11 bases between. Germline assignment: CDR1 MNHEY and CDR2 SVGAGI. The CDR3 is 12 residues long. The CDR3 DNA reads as TGTGCCAGCAGTTATGCGGGTTATAAGCAGTTCTTC. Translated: CASSYAGYKQFF.

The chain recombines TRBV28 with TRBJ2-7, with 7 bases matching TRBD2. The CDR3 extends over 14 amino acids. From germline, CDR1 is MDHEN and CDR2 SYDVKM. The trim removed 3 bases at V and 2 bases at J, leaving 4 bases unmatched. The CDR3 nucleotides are TGTGCCAGCAGTTTTGAGGGAGGGCCCTACGAGCAGTACTTC. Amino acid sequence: CASSFEGGPYEQYF. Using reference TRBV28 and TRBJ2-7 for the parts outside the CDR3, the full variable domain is DVKVTQSSRYLVKRTGEKVFLECVQDMDHENMFWYRQDPGLGLRLIYFSYDVKMKEKGDIPEGYSVSREKKERFSLILESASTNQTSMYLCASSFEGGPYEQYFGPGTRLTVT.

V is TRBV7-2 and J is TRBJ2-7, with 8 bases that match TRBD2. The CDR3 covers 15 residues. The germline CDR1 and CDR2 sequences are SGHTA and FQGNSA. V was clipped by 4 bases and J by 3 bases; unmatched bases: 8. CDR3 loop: CASSSRGVEDYEQYF. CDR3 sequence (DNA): TGTGCCAGCAGCTCGCGGGGGGTAGAAGACTACGAGCAGTACTTC. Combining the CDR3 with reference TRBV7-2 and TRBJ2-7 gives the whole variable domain GAGVSQSPSNKVTEKGKDVELRCDPISGHTALYWYRQSLGQGLEFLIYFQGNSAPDKSGLPSDRFSAERTGGSVSTLTIQRTQQEDSAVYLCASSSRGVEDYEQYFGPGTRLTVT.

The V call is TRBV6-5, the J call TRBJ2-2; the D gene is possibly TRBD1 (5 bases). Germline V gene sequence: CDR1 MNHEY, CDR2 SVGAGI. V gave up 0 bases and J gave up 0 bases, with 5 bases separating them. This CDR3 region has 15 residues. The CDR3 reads CASSYSTANTGELFF. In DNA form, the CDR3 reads TGTGCCAGCAGTTACTCGACAGCGAACACCGGGGAGCTGTTTTTT.

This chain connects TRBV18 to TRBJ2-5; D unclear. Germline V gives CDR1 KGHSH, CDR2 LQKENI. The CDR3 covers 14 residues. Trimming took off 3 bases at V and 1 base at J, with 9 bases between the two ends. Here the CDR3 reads CASSPPRGQETQYF. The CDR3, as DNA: TGTGCCAGCTCACCCCCGAGAGGCCAAGAGACCCAGTACTTC.

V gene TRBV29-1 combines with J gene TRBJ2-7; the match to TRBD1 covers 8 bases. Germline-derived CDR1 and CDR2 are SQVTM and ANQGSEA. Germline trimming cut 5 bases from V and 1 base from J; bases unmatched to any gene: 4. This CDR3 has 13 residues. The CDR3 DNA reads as TGCAGCGTTAGGACAGGGACTTCCTACGAGCAGTACTTC. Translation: CSVRTGTSYEQYF.

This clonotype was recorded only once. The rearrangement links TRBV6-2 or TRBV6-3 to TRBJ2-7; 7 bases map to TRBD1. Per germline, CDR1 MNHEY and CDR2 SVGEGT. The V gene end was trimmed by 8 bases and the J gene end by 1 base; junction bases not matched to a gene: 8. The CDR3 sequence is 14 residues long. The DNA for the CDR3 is TGTGCCAGCGACTACAGGGGACCTTCCTACGAGCAGTACTTC. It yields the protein CASDYRGPSYEQYF.

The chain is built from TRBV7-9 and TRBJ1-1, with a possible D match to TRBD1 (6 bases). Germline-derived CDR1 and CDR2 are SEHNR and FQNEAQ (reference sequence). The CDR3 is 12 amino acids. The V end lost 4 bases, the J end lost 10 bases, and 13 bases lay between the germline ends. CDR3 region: CASSSQGSGAFF. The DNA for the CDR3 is TGTGCCAGCAGCTCACAGGGATCGGGAGCTTTCTTT. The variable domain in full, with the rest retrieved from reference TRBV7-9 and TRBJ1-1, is DTGVSQNPRHKITKRGQNVTFRCDPISEHNRLYWYRQTLGQGPEFLTYFQNEAQLEKSRLLSDRFSAERPKGSFSTLEIQRTEQGDSAMYLCASSSQGSGAFFGQGTRLTVV.

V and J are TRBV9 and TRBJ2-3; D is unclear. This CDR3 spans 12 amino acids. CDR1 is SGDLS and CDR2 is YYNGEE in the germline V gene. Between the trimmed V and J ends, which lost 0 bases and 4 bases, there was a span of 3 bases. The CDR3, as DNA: TGTGCCAGCAGCGTAGGTCCAGATACGCAGTATTTT. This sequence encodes CASSVGPDTQYF.